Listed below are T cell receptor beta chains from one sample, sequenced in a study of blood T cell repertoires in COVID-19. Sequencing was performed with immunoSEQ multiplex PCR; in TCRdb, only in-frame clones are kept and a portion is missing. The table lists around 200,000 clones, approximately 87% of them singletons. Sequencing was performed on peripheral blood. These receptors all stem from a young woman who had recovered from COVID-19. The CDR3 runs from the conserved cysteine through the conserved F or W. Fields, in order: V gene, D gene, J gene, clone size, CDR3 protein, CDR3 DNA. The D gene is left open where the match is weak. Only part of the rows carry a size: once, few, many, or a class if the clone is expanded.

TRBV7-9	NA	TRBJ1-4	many	CASASGRLNEKLFF	TGTGCCAGCGCCTCGGGAAGGCTTAATGAAAAACTGTTTTTT
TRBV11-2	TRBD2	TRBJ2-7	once	CASSRTRSYSEQYF	TGTGCCAGCAGTCGGACTAGGTCTTATAGTGAGCAGTACTTC
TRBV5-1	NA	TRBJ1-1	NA	CASSLEEGENTEAFF	TGCGCCAGCAGCTTGGAGGAGGGCGAGAACACTGAAGCTTTCTTT
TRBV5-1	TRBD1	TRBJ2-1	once	CASSFRDSYNEQFF	TGCGCCAGCAGCTTCCGGGACAGTTACAATGAGCAGTTCTTC
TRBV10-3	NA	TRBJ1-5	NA	CASAGLYSNQPQHF	TGTGCCAGCGCTGGACTGTATAGCAATCAGCCCCAGCATTTT
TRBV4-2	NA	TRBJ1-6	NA	CASSRVDNSPLHF	TGTGCCAGCAGCCGAGTGGATAATTCACCCCTCCACTTT
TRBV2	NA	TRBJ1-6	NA	CASLRNRNSPLHF	TGTGCCAGCCTCAGGAATAGGAATTCACCCCTCCACTTT
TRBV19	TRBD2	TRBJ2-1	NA	CASSVGGYNEQFF	TGTGCCAGTAGCGTCGGGGGGTACAATGAGCAGTTCTTC
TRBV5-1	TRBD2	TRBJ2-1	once	CASTNGVGGGLNEQFF	TGCGCCAGCACCAATGGAGTTGGCGGGGGACTCAATGAGCAGTTCTTC
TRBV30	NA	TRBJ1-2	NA	CAWTRQSGGYTF	TGTGCCTGGACCCGACAGAGTGGTGGCTACACCTTC